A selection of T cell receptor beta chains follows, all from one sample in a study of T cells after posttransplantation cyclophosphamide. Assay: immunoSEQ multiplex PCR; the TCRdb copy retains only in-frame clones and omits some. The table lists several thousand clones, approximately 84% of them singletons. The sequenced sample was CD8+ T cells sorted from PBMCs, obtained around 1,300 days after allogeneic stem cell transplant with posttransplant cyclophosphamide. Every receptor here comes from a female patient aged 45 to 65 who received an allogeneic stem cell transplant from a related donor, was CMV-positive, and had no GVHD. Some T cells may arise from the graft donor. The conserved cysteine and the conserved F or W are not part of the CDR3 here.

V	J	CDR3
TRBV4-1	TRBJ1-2	ASSQDRGILYGYT
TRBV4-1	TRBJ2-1	ASRSLAGEGTYNEQF
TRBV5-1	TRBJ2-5	ASSLRAEETQY
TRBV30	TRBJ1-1	AWSDLRTEYHLNTEAF
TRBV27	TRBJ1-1	ASMGGTEAF
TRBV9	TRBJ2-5	ASSVSTGGIQETQY
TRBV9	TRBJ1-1	ASSSDKNTEAF
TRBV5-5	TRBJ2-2	ASSLAGDHTGELS
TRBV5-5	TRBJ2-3	ASSSLAVSTDTQY
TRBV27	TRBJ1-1	ASRYNRVSSTEAF
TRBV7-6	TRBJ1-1	ASSAAGTPEAF
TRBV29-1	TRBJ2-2	SVVLQGMMENTGELF
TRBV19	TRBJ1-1	ASSIGPPTGNTEAF
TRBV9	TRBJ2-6	ASSHPAGQDRPGANVLT
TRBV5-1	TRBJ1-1	ASGRGNTEAF
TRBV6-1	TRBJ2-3	ASSYRRDTQY
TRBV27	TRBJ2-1	ASSPGTGGGQF
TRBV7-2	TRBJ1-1	ASSLLRVNTEAF
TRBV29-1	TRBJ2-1	SVERISGREARAYNEQF
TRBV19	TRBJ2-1	ASSTSGRAPNEQF
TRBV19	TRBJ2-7	ASSAGITYEQY
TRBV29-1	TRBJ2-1	SVLAFGQGNEQF
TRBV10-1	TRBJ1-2	ASSEFRGPLYGYT
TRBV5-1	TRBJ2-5	ASSLAGTQY
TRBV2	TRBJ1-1	ASMYPQPEAF
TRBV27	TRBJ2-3	ASLPGLPSNTDTQY
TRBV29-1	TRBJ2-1	SLRQPNYNEQF
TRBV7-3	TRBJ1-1	ASSLIPGLNTEAF
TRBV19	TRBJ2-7	ASRGGYEQY
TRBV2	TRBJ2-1	ASFSYNEQF
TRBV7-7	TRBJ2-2	ASSPRRQSTGELF
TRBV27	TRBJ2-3	ASSLTRTTSGRSDTQY
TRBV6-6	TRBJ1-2	ASSSTAGRRYGYT
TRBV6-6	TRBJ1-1	ASPRRPGNTEAF
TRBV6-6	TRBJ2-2	ASSTGLPNTGELF
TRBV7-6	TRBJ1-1	ASSSTAGLRTEAF
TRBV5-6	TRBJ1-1	ASSLGDTEAF
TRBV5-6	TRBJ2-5	ASSFQGSYPQY
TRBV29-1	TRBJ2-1	SVESSRHNEQF
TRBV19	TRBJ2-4	ASSRGTGWEYPTTKNIQY
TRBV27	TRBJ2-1	ASSLGGNEQF
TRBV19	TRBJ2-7	ASSLTAAYEQY
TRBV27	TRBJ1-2	ASSFTGFSITGYT
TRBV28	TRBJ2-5	ASSLPEEETQY
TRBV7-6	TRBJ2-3	ASSTKGGQGTDTQY
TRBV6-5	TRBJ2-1	ASSYGGENSYNEQF
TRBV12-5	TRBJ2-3	ASGPDSRTDTQY
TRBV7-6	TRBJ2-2	ASSPPGGQAVIGELF
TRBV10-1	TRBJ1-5	ASKVPRQGCSQPQH
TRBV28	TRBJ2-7	ASSLAATYEQY
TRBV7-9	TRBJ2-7	ASSHPDRGQHEQY
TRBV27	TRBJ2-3	ASSFVDTDTQY
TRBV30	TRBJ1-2	AFGRVVLQGAANYGYT
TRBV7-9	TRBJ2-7	ASSFRDRGTYEQY
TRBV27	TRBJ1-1	ASTGCEAF